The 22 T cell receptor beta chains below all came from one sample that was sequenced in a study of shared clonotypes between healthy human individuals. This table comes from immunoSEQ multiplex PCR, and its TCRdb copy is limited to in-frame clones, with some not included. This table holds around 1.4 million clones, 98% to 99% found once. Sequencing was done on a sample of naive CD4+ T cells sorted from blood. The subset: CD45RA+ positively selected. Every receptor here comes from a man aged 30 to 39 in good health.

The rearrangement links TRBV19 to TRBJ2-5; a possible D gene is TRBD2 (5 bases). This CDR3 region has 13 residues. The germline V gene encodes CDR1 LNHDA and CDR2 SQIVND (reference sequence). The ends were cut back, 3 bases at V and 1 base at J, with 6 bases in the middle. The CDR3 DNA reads TGTGCCAGTAGTATGAGGGCCCAAGAGACCCAGTACTTC. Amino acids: CASSMRAQETQYF.

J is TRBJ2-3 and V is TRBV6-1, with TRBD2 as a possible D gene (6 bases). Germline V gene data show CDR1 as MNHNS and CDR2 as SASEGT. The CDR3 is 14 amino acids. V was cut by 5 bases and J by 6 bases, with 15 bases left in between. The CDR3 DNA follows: TGTGCCAGCAGTTTACGGGACTTACCGGATACGCAGTATTTT. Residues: CASSLRDLPDTQYF.

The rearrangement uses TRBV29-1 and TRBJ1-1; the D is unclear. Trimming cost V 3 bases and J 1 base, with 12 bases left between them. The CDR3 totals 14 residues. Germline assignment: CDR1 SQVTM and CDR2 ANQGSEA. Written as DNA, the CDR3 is TGCAGCGTTGAGGTTCGCACCAAGAACACTGAAGCTTTCTTT. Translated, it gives CSVEVRTKNTEAFF.

CDR3 in amino acids: CASTTQGRTQYF. Here the CDR3 DNA reads TGTGCCAGCACCACACAGGGGAGGACCCAGTACTTC. This chain connects TRBV2 to TRBJ2-5; 7 nucleotides line up with TRBD1. The CDR3 extends over 12 amino acids. The ends lost 7 bases at V and 7 bases at J; junction bases unmatched: 6. Germline V CDR1 and CDR2: SNHLY, FYNNEI.

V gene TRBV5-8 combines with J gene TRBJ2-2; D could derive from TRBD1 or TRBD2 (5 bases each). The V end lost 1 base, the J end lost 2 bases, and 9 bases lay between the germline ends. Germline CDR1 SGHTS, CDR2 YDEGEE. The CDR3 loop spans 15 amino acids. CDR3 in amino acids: CASSLRGPNTGELFF. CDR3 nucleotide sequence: TGTGCCAGCAGCTTGCGGGGACCTAACACCGGGGAGCTGTTTTTT.

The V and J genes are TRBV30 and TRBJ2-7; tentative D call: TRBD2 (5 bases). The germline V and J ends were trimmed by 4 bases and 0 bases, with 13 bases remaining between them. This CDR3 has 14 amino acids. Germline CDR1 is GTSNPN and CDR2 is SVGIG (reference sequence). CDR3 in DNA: TGTGCCTGGAACCGAGAGGGCAGCTCCTACGAGCAGTACTTC. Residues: CAWNREGSSYEQYF.

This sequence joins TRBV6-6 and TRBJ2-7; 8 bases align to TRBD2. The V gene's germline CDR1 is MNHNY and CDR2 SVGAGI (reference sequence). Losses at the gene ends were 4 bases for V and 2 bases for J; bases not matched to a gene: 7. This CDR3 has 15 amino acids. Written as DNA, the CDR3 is TGTGCCAGCAGTTCCAGAGCGGGAGTCACCTACGAGCAGTACTTC. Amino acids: CASSSRAGVTYEQYF.

This CDR3 reads CASSPRRVAGGGMETQYF. As DNA, the CDR3 is TGTGCCAGCAGCCCACGACGGGTAGCGGGAGGAGGGATGGAGACCCAGTACTTC. The chain couples TRBV7-9 to TRBJ2-5, with TRBD2 matching over 10 bases. The CDR3 spans 18 residues. Looked up from germline, CDR1 is SEHNR and CDR2 is FQNEAQ (reference sequence). The V and J ends lost 5 bases and 5 bases, in that order; junction bases with no gene match: 17.

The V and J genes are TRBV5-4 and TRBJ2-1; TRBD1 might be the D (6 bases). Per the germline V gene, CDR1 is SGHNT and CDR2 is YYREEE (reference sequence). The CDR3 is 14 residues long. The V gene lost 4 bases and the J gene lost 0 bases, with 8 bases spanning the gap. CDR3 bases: TGTGCCAGCAGCCGGGACACCTCCTACAATGAGCAGTTCTTC. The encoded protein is CASSRDTSYNEQFF.

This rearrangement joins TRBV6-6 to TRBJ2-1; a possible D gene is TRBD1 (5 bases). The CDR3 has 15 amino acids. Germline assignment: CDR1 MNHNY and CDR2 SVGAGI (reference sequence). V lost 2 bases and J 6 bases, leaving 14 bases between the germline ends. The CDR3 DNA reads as TGTGCCAGCAGTTACGGTGGGGCTGGCATCAATGAGCAGTTCTTC. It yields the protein CASSYGGAGINEQFF.

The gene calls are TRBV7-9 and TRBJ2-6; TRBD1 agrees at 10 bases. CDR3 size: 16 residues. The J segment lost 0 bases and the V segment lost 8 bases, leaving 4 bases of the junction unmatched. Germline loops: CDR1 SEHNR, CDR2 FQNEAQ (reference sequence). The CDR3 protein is CASPRDRGSGANVLTF. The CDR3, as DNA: TGTGCCAGCCCTCGGGACAGGGGCTCTGGGGCCAACGTCCTGACTTTC.

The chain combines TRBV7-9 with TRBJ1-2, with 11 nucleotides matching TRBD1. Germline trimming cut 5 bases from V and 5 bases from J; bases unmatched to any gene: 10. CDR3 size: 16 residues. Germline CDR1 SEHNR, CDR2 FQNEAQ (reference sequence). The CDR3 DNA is TGTGCCAGCAGCCCTGATTTGGACAGGGGGCATTATGGCTACACCTTC. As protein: CASSPDLDRGHYGYTF.

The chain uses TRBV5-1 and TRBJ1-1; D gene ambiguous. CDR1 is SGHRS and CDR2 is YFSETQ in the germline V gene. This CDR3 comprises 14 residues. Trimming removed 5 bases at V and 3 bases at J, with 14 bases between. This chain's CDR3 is CASRPIGWDTEAFF. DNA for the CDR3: TGCGCCAGCAGACCCATTGGTTGGGACACTGAAGCTTTCTTT.

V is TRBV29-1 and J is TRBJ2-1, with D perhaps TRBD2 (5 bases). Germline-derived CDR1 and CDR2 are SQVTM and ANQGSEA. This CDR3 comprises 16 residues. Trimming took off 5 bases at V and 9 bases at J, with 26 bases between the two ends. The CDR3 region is CSVLRAPLLKVGEQFF. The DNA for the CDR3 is TGCAGCGTTCTGAGGGCTCCGTTGCTAAAGGTTGGTGAGCAGTTCTTC.

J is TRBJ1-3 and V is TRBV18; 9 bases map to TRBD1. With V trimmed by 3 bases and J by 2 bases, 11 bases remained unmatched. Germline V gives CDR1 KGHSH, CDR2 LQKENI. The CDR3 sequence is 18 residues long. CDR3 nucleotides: TGTGCCAGCTCACCCCTCGGGGGGACAGGGCTGACTGGAAACACCATATATTTT. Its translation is CASSPLGGTGLTGNTIYF.

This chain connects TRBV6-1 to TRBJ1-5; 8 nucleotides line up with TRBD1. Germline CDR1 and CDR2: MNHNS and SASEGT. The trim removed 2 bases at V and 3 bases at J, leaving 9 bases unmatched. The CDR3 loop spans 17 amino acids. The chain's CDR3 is CASSEFARTGPNQPQHF. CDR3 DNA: TGTGCCAGCAGTGAATTTGCCCGGACAGGGCCCAATCAGCCCCAGCATTTT.

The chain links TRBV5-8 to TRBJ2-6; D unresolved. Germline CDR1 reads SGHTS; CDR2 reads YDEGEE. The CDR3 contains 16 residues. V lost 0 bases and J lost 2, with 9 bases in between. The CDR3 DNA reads TGTGCCAGCAGCTTGGTAGGCGTTGCTGGGGCCAACGTCCTGACTTTC. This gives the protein CASSLVGVAGANVLTF. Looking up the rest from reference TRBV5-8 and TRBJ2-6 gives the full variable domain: EAGVTQSPTHLIKTRGQQATLRCSPISGHTSVYWYQQALGLGLQFLLWYDEGEERNRGNFPPRFSGRQFPNYSSELNVNALELEDSALYLCASSLVGVAGANVLTFGAGSRLTVL.

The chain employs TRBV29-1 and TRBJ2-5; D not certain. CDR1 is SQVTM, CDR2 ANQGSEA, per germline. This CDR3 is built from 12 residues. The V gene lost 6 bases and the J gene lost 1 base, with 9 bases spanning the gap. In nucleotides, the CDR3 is TGCAGCGTCGCCCGGGCCCAAGAGACCCAGTACTTC. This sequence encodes CSVARAQETQYF.

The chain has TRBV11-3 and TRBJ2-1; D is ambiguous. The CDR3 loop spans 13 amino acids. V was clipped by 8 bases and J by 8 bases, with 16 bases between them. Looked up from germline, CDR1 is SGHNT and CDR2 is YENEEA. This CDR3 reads CASSPRAGDEQFF. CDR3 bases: TGTGCCAGCTCGCCTCGGGCTGGAGATGAGCAGTTCTTC.

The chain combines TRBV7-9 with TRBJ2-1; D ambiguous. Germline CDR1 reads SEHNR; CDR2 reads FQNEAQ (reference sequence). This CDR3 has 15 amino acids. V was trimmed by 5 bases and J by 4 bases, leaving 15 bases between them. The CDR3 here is CASSPPIGIYNEQFF. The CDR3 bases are TGTGCCAGCAGCCCCCCCATAGGCATATACAATGAGCAGTTCTTC.

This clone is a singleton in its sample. The CDR3 sequence: CASSIVAGDREQFF. The CDR3 DNA reads TGTGCCAGTAGTATTGTAGCGGGAGACAGGGAGCAGTTCTTC. The gene calls are TRBV19 and TRBJ2-1; 9 nucleotides match TRBD2. From germline, CDR1 is LNHDA and CDR2 SQIVND (reference sequence). J was trimmed by 10 bases and V by 3 bases; bases with no gene match: 7. The CDR3 contains 14 residues.

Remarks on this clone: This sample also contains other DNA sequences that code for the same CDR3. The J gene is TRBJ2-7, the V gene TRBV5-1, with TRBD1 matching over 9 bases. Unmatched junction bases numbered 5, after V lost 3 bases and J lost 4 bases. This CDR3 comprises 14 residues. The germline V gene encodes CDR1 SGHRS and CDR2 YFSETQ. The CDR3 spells CASSSGQGSYEQYF. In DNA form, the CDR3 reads TGCGCCAGCAGCTCGGGACAGGGAAGTTACGAGCAGTACTTC.